The 8 T cell receptor beta chains below were found in one sample sequenced in a study of shared clonotypes between healthy human individuals. The table came from immunoSEQ multiplex PCR; TCRdb's copy has only in-frame clones and leaves some out. This sample carries 85,000 to 100,000 clones, 67% of them seen once, and the ten largest clones take roughly 40%. Input material: memory CD8+ T cells sorted from blood. As to subset: CD45RO+ cells pooled with CCR7-negative TemRA cells. Receptors originate from a man in his thirties or forties in good health.

The chain employs TRBV21-1 and TRBJ2-1; the DNA was not used to check the table's D call, TRBD2. TRBV21-1 is a pseudogene locus. CDR3 length: 15 amino acids. CDR3 in DNA: TGTGCCAGCAGCAACTCTAGCGGGGGCCTGCATGAGCAGTTCTTC. Amino acid sequence: CASSNSSGGLHEQFF.

The chain joins TRBV27 to TRBJ2-5; D ambiguous. Trimming took 5 bases from V and 5 from J, leaving 18 bases between them. The germline V gene encodes CDR1 MNHEY and CDR2 SMNVEV (reference sequence). The CDR3 is made up of 15 amino acids. CDR3 loop: CASSPVARARETQYF. The DNA for the CDR3 is TGTGCCAGCAGTCCCGTCGCCCGAGCGAGGGAGACCCAGTACTTC.

This clone was recorded only once. This sequence joins TRBV5-8 and TRBJ2-3; TRBD2 matches 10 bases. The CDR3 consists of 14 residues. Trimming removed 4 bases from V and 7 bases from J; junction bases left unmatched: 6. Germline CDR1 is SGHTS and CDR2 is YDEGEE. The CDR3 DNA follows: TGTGCCAGCAGCCTTCTAGCGGGGGAGAATACGCAGTATTTT. It is translated as CASSLLAGENTQYF.

This clone appeared a few times. The chain is built from TRBV9 and TRBJ2-1; D possibly matches TRBD1 or TRBD2 (5 bases each). Germline V gene lookup returns CDR1 SGDLS and CDR2 YYNGEE. The germline V and J ends were trimmed by 4 bases and 6 bases, with 17 bases remaining between them. The CDR3 has 15 residues. In nucleotides, the CDR3 is TGTGCCAGCAGCCCTTATGGGGTAGGGACCAATGAGCAGTTCTTC. Translation gives CASSPYGVGTNEQFF.

The chain uses TRBV5-5 and TRBJ2-5; D not certain. This CDR3 is 14 amino acids long. In germline, CDR1 is SGHKS, CDR2 YYEKEE (reference sequence). The germline V and J ends were trimmed by 0 bases and 1 base, with 7 bases remaining between them. Written as DNA, the CDR3 is TGTGCCAGCAGCTTGGGTAACACCCAAGAGACCCAGTACTTC. Translating gives CASSLGNTQETQYF.

The rearrangement links TRBV27 to TRBJ1-5, with D tentatively TRBD1 (5 bases). The CDR3 sequence is 13 residues long. Germline V gives CDR1 MNHEY, CDR2 SMNVEV (reference sequence). Trimming took off 8 bases at V and 3 bases at J, with 11 bases between the two ends. This CDR3 is CASGQGPNQPQHF. As DNA, the CDR3 is TGTGCCAGCGGGCAGGGTCCCAATCAGCCCCAGCATTTT.

This clone has at least ten counts. The chain employs TRBV28 and TRBJ2-3, with 10 bases that match TRBD2. Germline CDR1 reads MDHEN; CDR2 reads SYDVKM. This CDR3 is built from 16 residues. The V gene end was trimmed by 8 bases and the J gene end by 7 bases; junction bases not matched to a gene: 15. The CDR3 reads CASHPEEAGGINTQYF. The CDR3 DNA follows: TGTGCCAGCCACCCCGAGGAAGCGGGAGGGATTAATACGCAGTATTTT.

On this clone: Relative to the germline gene, one junction end is altered; a read error may explain this. The gene calls are TRBV19 and TRBJ2-7; the match to TRBD1 covers 9 bases. Germline CDR1 LNHDA, CDR2 SQIVND (reference sequence). The CDR3 covers 14 residues. The CDR3 DNA reads as TGTGTCAGTAGTTCGGACAGGGGTTCCTACGAGCAGTACTTC. This sequence encodes CVSSSDRGSYEQYF.